The clone carrying this TCR beta chain has ten or more counts. The CDR3 length is 15 residues. Germline trimming cut 6 bases from V and 5 bases from J; bases unmatched to any gene: 9. The germline V gene encodes CDR1 MDHEN and CDR2 SYDVKM. The data derive from a study of regulatory T cells in long-lasting Graves disease. Library construction for TCR beta used iRepertoire HTBI primers and Arm-PCR of CDR3 regions. In TCRdb, the multiplex PCR reads were re-called with MiXCR into one record per CDR3 protein. The table records 400,000 or so distinct CDR3 sequences, around 20% of them present only once. The time point denotes: persistent/refractory GD, antithyroid drugs over 5 years with positive TRAb. Construction of the TCR library relied on RNA isolated from PBMCs.

The sequences come from peripheral blood mononuclear cells (PBMCs), collected when the disease was refractory, from a patient treated with antithyroid drugs. The gene calls are TRBV28 and TRBJ2-7; 11 bases map to TRBD1. The clonotype originates from a female donor with Graves disease. The CDR3 spells CASRSSGTGGNEQYF. CDR3 DNA: TGTGCCAGCAGGTCCTCCGGGACAGGGGGTAACGAGCAGTACTTC.